The 31 T cell receptor beta chains given below trace back to one sample, sequenced in a study of blood T cell repertoires in COVID-19. TCRdb keeps only in-frame clones here, not all; method: immunoSEQ multiplex PCR. The table shows approximately 160,000 clones, with approximately 83% occurring only once. Sample: peripheral blood. The receptors derive from a man in his sixties or seventies who had recovered from COVID-19.

This chain links TRBV5-1 with TRBJ2-1, with a possible D match to TRBD1 (6 bases). Trimming removed 1 base at V and 3 bases at J, with 11 bases between. The CDR3 contains 15 residues. Per the germline V gene, CDR1 is SGHRS and CDR2 is YFSETQ. CDR3 DNA sequence: TGCGCCAGCAGCTTGCTAGGGGGTAGCTACAATGAGCAGTTCTTC. This gives the protein CASSLLGGSYNEQFF.

The chain couples TRBV2 to TRBJ1-1; 7 bases match TRBD1. The V and J ends lost 7 bases and 7 bases, in that order; junction bases with no gene match: 9. Per germline, CDR1 SNHLY and CDR2 FYNNEI. The CDR3 length is 13 residues. The CDR3 DNA reads as TGTGCCAGCAATCTCCAGGGGGTGGATGAAGCTTTCTTT. Residues: CASNLQGVDEAFF.

This sequence joins TRBV2 and TRBJ2-1; TRBD2 matches 12 bases. V gave up 6 bases and J gave up 8 bases; unmatched junction bases: 5. Germline CDR1 is SNHLY and CDR2 is FYNNEI. The CDR3 extends over 14 amino acids. CDR3 DNA: TGTGCCAGCAGCGGACTAGCGGGAAGACATGAGCAGTTCTTC. Translation gives CASSGLAGRHEQFF.

The chain couples TRBV18 to TRBJ2-1; 8 nucleotides align to TRBD1. The V segment lost 2 bases and the J segment 12 bases; nucleotides outside the gene matches: 9. CDR3 length equals 14 residues. Germline loops: CDR1 KGHSH, CDR2 LQKENI. Here the CDR3 DNA reads TGTGCCAGCTCACCAGTGATGGACAGGGACTCGCAGTTCTTC. Translated, it gives CASSPVMDRDSQFF.

J is TRBJ1-4 and V is TRBV28, with 8 bases fitting TRBD1. In germline, CDR1 is MDHEN, CDR2 SYDVKM. Germline trimming cut 5 bases from V and 6 bases from J; bases unmatched to any gene: 5. This CDR3 contains 14 residues. The CDR3 reads CASSTRGPDEKLFF. The CDR3 nucleotides are TGTGCCAGCAGTACCAGGGGGCCGGATGAAAAACTGTTTTTT.

The gene calls are TRBV18 and TRBJ2-2; D gene unclear. CDR1 KGHSH and CDR2 LQKENI come from the germline V gene. CDR3 length: 14 residues. V lost 2 bases and J lost 2, with 6 bases in between. The CDR3 reads CASSPLANTGELFF. CDR3 coding DNA: TGTGCCAGCTCACCATTAGCTAACACCGGGGAGCTGTTTTTT. The whole variable domain, remainder taken from reference TRBV18 and TRBJ2-2, is NAGVMQNPRHLVRRRGQEARLRCSPMKGHSHVYWYRQLPEEGLKFMVYLQKENIIDESGMPKERFSAEFPKEGPSILRIQQVVRGDSAAYFCASSPLANTGELFFGEGSRLTVL.

The CDR3 sequence is CASSGQGVRTDTQYF. The CDR3 DNA sequence: TGTGCCAGCAGTGGGCAGGGGGTACGCACAGATACGCAGTATTTT. The gene calls are TRBV2 and TRBJ2-3; 7 nucleotides align to TRBD1. V was pared by 4 bases and J by 1 base, with 5 bases of the junction left unmatched. Germline CDR1 reads SNHLY; CDR2 reads FYNNEI. This CDR3 has 15 amino acids.

V and J are TRBV30 and TRBJ1-2; 8 nucleotides agree with TRBD1. The CDR3 loop spans 14 amino acids. Germline loops: CDR1 GTSNPN, CDR2 SVGIG (reference sequence). Unmatched junction bases numbered 7, after V lost 3 bases and J lost 4 bases. The CDR3 reads CAWSNGQGGYGYTF. CDR3 nucleotide sequence: TGTGCCTGGAGCAATGGACAGGGCGGCTATGGCTACACCTTC. Complete variable domain (other parts from reference TRBV30 and TRBJ1-2): SQTIHQWPATLVQPVGSPLSLECTVEGTSNPNLYWYRQAAGRGLQLLFYSVGIGQISSEVPQNLSASRPQDRQFILSSKKLLLSDSGFYLCAWSNGQGGYGYTFGSGTRLTVV.

The V call is TRBV15, the J call TRBJ2-3; D call uncertain. CDR3 length equals 15 residues. Per the germline V gene, CDR1 is LNHNV and CDR2 is YYDKDF (reference sequence). Trimming removed 1 base from V and 0 bases from J, with 8 bases in between. The DNA for the CDR3 is TGTGCCACCAGCAGAGGGCAGACTAGCACAGATACGCAGTATTTT. Encoded protein: CATSRGQTSTDTQYF.

This clone is a singleton in its sample. This chain connects TRBV29-1 to TRBJ2-5, with D tentatively TRBD2 (6 bases). This CDR3 contains 12 residues. CDR1 is SQVTM, CDR2 ANQGSEA, per germline. The CDR3 DNA reads TGCAGTGTGGGGGGAGACCAAGAGACCCAGTACTTC. It is translated as CSVGGDQETQYF.

The count of this clone is one. The chain recombines TRBV19 with TRBJ2-5; 8 bases match TRBD1. Germline loops: CDR1 LNHDA, CDR2 SQIVND (reference sequence). The CDR3 extends over 14 amino acids. Germline trimming cut 5 bases from V and 3 bases from J; bases unmatched to any gene: 5. The CDR3 protein is CASSRTTGEETQYF. CDR3 bases: TGTGCCAGTAGTCGGACGACAGGGGAAGAGACCCAGTACTTC.

This chain connects TRBV3-1 (or the pseudogene TRBV3-2) to TRBJ1-1; 9 bases align to TRBD1. The junction had 6 bases not matched to a gene; V was cut back by 3 bases and J by 4 bases. Germline V gene sequence: CDR1 LGHDT, CDR2 YNNKEL (reference sequence). The CDR3 length is 15 residues. CDR3 loop: CASSHAGTGSTEAFF. The CDR3 bases are TGTGCCAGCAGCCACGCCGGGACAGGGTCCACTGAAGCTTTCTTT.

The chain carries TRBV5-1 and TRBJ1-4; 8 bases match TRBD1. Germline V lookup: CDR1 SGHRS, CDR2 YFSETQ. Unmatched junction bases numbered 5, after V lost 4 bases and J lost 6 bases. The CDR3 has 14 amino acids. The CDR3 reads CASSTDRAHEKLFF. CDR3 DNA: TGCGCCAGCAGCACGGACAGGGCCCATGAAAAACTGTTTTTT.

This rearrangement joins TRBV9 to TRBJ1-2; D is unresolved. The V gene lost 3 bases and the J gene lost 4 bases, with 10 bases spanning the gap. The CDR3 totals 13 residues. Per germline, CDR1 SGDLS and CDR2 YYNGEE. The CDR3, as DNA: TGTGCCAGCAGCGGAGCGTCTACCTATGGCTACACCTTC. Translation gives CASSGASTYGYTF.

This chain connects TRBV6-5 to TRBJ1-5, with D possibly TRBD1 on 5 matching bases. Looked up from germline, CDR1 is MNHEY and CDR2 is SVGAGI. CDR3 size: 14 residues. Trimming took off 6 bases at V and 0 bases at J, with 9 bases between the two ends. CDR3 loop: CASSPDNSNQPQHF. DNA for the CDR3: TGTGCCAGCAGCCCGGACAATAGCAATCAGCCCCAGCATTTT.

The V and J genes are TRBV6-5 and TRBJ1-1; D is possibly TRBD1 (6 bases). This CDR3 region has 13 residues. Deletions cut 7 bases from V and 8 bases from J, with 17 bases between. The V gene's germline CDR1 is MNHEY and CDR2 SVGAGI. This chain's CDR3 is CASTYVHGTEAFF. CDR3 DNA sequence: TGTGCCAGCACCTACGTTCATGGGACAGAAGCTTTCTTT.

This sequence joins TRBV7-9 and TRBJ1-2; TRBD1 matches at 8 bases. Germline V gene lookup returns CDR1 SEHNR and CDR2 FQNEAQ (reference sequence). The CDR3 totals 13 residues. V dropped 1 base and J dropped 6; count of bases not matched to a gene: 1. This CDR3 reads CASSLVQGDGYTF. The CDR3, as DNA: TGTGCCAGCAGCTTAGTACAGGGGGATGGCTACACCTTC.

This clone came up once. V is TRBV29-1 and J is TRBJ2-3, with 7 nucleotides matching TRBD2. J was trimmed by 2 bases and V by 6 bases; bases with no gene match: 11. Germline-derived CDR1 and CDR2 are SQVTM and ANQGSEA. This CDR3 is built from 15 residues. The CDR3 region has the DNA TGCAGCGTGGTTCCCCTTCGGGGGGTCACAGATACGCAGTATTTT. Translating gives CSVVPLRGVTDTQYF.

The chain links TRBV19 to TRBJ2-3; 9 bases match TRBD2. Germline CDR1 LNHDA, CDR2 SQIVND (reference sequence). Trimming at V came to 3 bases and at J to 1 base, leaving 8 bases not matched to a gene. The CDR3 runs 17 residues. CDR3 DNA: TGTGCCAGTAGTATTTCTGGAGTAGCGGGAGGCACAGATACGCAGTATTTT. Protein sequence: CASSISGVAGGTDTQYF.

The chain combines TRBV3-1 (or the pseudogene TRBV3-2) with TRBJ2-1; 10 bases agree with TRBD2. The CDR3 is 16 residues long. The ends lost 4 bases at V and 7 bases at J; junction bases unmatched: 10. CDR1 is LGHDT, CDR2 YNNKEL, per germline (reference sequence). CDR3 in amino acids: CASSPLRQRGGNEQFF. DNA for the CDR3: TGTGCCAGCAGCCCCCTCAGGCAGCGGGGGGGGAATGAGCAGTTCTTC.

The chain combines TRBV27 with TRBJ1-6, with TRBD1 identical over 9 bases. Trimming removed 6 bases from V and 3 bases from J; junction bases left unmatched: 9. Per germline, CDR1 MNHEY and CDR2 SMNVEV (reference sequence). The CDR3 loop spans 17 amino acids. CDR3 amino acids: CASSPGDRVNYNSPLHF. CDR3 bases: TGTGCCAGCAGCCCCGGGGACAGGGTTAACTATAATTCACCCCTCCACTTT.

Of note for this clone: The same CDR3 is also encoded by other DNA sequences in this sample. The chain uses TRBV7-2 and TRBJ2-3, with TRBD2 identical over 12 bases. V lost 5 bases, J lost 2 bases, and 5 bases stayed unmatched. The CDR3 sequence is 16 residues long. From germline, CDR1 is SGHTA and CDR2 FQGNSA. CDR3 nucleotides: TGTGCCAGCAGCCTTCGGACTAGCGGGACCACAGATACGCAGTATTTT. Residues: CASSLRTSGTTDTQYF.

The CDR3 protein is CASSPTGLSSGANVLTF. The CDR3 DNA is TGTGCCAGCAGTCCGACAGGTTTGAGCTCTGGGGCCAACGTCCTGACTTTC. V and J are TRBV28 and TRBJ2-6, with D perhaps matching TRBD1 (6 bases). Germline-derived CDR1 and CDR2 are MDHEN and SYDVKM. Trimming pared 5 bases from V and 0 bases from J, leaving 14 bases between. The CDR3 extends over 17 amino acids.

Comment on this clone: At one end the junction does not follow the germline gene, possibly because of a read error. This chain links TRBV6-4 with TRBJ1-5; D is perhaps TRBD1 (5 bases). CDR1 is MRHNA, CDR2 SNTAGT, per germline. This CDR3 is 8 amino acids long. Here the CDR3 DNA reads TGTGCCAGCAGACAACAGGATTTT. Amino acid sequence: CASRQQDF.

The gene calls are TRBV7-6 and TRBJ2-2; 7 nucleotides line up with TRBD2. This CDR3 has 16 residues. V gave up 2 bases and J gave up 4 bases; unmatched junction bases: 7. Germline CDR1 and CDR2: SGHVS and FNYEAQ. DNA for the CDR3: TGTGCCAGCAGCTTAAGGCGGGAGCTGGTCACCGGGGAGCTGTTTTTT. It is translated as CASSLRRELVTGELFF.

The V and J genes are TRBV11-2 and TRBJ2-6; tentative D call: TRBD2 (6 bases). Germline-derived CDR1 and CDR2 are SGHAT and FQNNGV. Trimming removed 7 bases at V and 0 bases at J, with 19 bases between. The length of the CDR3 is 18 residues. DNA for the CDR3: TGTGCCAGCACCTATCATGGAGGGGTAGGCTCTGGGGCCAACGTCCTGACTTTC. Translated, it gives CASTYHGGVGSGANVLTF.

The V and J genes are TRBV7-9 and TRBJ1-4; tentatively, D is TRBD1 (5 bases). The CDR3 has 15 amino acids. The V and J ends lost 1 base and 2 bases respectively, with 8 bases between them. The V gene's germline CDR1 is SEHNR and CDR2 FQNEAQ (reference sequence). CDR3 protein: CASSLDGGTNEKLFF. DNA of the CDR3: TGTGCCAGCAGCTTAGATGGGGGGACTAATGAAAAACTGTTTTTT.

The chain employs TRBV4-1 and TRBJ2-2; D might be TRBD2 (6 bases). The V end lost 0 bases, the J end lost 0 bases, and 17 bases lay between the germline ends. The CDR3 extends over 19 amino acids. The germline gives CDR1 MGHRA, CDR2 YSYEKL. This CDR3 reads CASSQESDGGVANTGELFF. As DNA, the CDR3 is TGCGCCAGCAGCCAAGAGTCCGACGGGGGAGTAGCGAACACCGGGGAGCTGTTTTTT.

J is TRBJ2-3 and V is TRBV6-5, with D maybe TRBD2 (6 bases). Trimming cost V 2 bases and J 5 bases, with 14 bases left between them. Germline V CDR1 and CDR2: MNHEY, SVGAGI. This CDR3 contains 15 residues. CDR3 nucleotides: TGTGCCAGCAGTTACGGGAGGAGCAGGGTAGATACGCAGTATTTT. Protein sequence: CASSYGRSRVDTQYF.

The rearrangement uses TRBV19 and TRBJ2-1; 10 nucleotides align to TRBD2. With V trimmed by 5 bases and J by 2 bases, 6 bases remained unmatched. This CDR3 has 16 amino acids. Germline CDR1 reads LNHDA; CDR2 reads SQIVND (reference sequence). The DNA of the CDR3 is TGTGCCAGTAGTGCAGGACTAGCGGAAGCCTACAATGAGCAGTTCTTC. It translates to CASSAGLAEAYNEQFF.

The chain has TRBV13 and TRBJ2-7, with a tentative D call TRBD1 (5 bases). Trimming pared 3 bases from V and 2 bases from J, leaving 14 bases between. CDR1 and CDR2 from the germline V gene are PRHDT and FYEKMQ (reference sequence). CDR3 length equals 15 residues. The CDR3 spells CASSFTGGPTYEQYF. CDR3 nucleotide sequence: TGTGCCAGCAGCTTCACAGGCGGACCCACCTACGAGCAGTACTTC.